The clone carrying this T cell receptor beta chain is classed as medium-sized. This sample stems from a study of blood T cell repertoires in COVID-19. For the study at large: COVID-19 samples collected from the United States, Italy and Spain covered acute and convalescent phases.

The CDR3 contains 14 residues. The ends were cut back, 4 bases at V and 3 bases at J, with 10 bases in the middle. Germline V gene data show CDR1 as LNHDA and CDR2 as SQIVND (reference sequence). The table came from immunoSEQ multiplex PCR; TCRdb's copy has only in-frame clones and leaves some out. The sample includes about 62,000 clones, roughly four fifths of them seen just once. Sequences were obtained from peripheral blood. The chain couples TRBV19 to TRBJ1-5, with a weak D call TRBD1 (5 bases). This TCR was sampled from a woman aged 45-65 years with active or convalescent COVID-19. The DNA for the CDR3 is TGTGCCAGTAGTACAGGGTGGGTCAATCAGCCCCAGCATTTT. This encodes CASSTGWVNQPQHF.